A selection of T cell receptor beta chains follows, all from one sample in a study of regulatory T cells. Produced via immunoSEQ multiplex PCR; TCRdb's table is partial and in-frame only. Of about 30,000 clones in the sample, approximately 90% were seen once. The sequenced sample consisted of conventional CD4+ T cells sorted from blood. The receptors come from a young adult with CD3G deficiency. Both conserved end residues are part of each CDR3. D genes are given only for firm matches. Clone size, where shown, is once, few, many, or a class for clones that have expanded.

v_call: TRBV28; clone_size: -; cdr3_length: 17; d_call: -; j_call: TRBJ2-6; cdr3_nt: TGTGCCAGCAACTCCCCACTCGGGTCCTCTGGGGCCAACGTCCTGACTTTC; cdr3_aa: CASNSPLGSSGANVLTF
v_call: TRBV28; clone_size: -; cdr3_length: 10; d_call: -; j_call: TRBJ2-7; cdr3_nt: TGTGCCAGCGGAGACTACGAGCAGTACTTC; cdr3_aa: CASGDYEQYF
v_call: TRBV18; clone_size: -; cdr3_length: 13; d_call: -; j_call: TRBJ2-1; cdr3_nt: TGTGCCAGCTCACCACGGGACGATCAGGGGCAGTTCTTC; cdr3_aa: CASSPRDDQGQFF
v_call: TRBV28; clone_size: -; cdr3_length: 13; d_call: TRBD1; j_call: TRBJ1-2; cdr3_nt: TGTGCCAGCAGCACGACAGGGAAACATGGCTACACCTTC; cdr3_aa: CASSTTGKHGYTF
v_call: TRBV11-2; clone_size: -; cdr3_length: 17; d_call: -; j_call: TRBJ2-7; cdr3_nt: TGTGCCAGCAGCTTAGGGCAGCTTTTTTCTCCTCTCTCCGAGCAGTACTTC; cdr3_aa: CASSLGQLFSPLSEQYF
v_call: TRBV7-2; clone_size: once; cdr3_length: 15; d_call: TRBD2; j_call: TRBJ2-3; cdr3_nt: TGTGCCAGCAAGCGACTAGCGGGAGGGACAGATACGCAGTATTTT; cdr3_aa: CASKRLAGGTDTQYF
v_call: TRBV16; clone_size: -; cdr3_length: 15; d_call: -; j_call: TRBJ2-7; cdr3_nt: TGTGCCAGCAGCCAATCGCGGGGACAAATATACGAGCAGTACTTC; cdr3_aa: CASSQSRGQIYEQYF
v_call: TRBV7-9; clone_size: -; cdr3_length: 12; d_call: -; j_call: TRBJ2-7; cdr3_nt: TGTGCCAGCAGCTTAAATTCGTACGAGCAGTACTTC; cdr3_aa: CASSLNSYEQYF
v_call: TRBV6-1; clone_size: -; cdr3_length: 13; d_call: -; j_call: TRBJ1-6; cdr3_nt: TGTGCCAGTTCCAAGGGGCAGAATTCACCCCTCCACTTT; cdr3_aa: CASSKGQNSPLHF
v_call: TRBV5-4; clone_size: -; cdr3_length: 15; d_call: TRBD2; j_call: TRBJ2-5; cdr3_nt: TGTGCCAGCAGCGCGACTAGCAGCTCGCAAGAGACCCAGTACTTC; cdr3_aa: CASSATSSSQETQYF
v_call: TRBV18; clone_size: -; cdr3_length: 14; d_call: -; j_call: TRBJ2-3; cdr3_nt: TGTGCCAGCTCACCTGAGATTAGCACAGATACGCAGTATTTT; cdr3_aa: CASSPEISTDTQYF
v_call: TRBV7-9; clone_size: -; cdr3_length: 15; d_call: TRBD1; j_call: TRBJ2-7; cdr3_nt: TGTGCCAGCAGCCCCGGACAGGGAAAAAGCTACGAGCAGTACTTC; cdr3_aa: CASSPGQGKSYEQYF
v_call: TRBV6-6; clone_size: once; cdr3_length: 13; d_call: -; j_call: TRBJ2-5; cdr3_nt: TGTGCCAGCAGTTATGGGCTAGCAGAGACCCAGTACTTC; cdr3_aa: CASSYGLAETQYF
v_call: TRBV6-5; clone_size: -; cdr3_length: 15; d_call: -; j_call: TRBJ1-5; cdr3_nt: TGTGCCAGCAGTTACGCAGGGTATAGCAATCAGCCCCAGCATTTT; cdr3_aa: CASSYAGYSNQPQHF
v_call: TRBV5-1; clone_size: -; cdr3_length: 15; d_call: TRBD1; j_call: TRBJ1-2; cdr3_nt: TGCGCCAGCAGCATGGGGGACAGGGGCAACTATGGCTACACCTTC; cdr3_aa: CASSMGDRGNYGYTF
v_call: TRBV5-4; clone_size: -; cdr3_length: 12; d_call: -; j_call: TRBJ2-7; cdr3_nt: TGTGCCAGCAGCAAAGGGGATAACGAGCAGTACTTC; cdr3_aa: CASSKGDNEQYF
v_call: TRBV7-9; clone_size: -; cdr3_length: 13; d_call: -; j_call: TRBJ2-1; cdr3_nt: TGTGCCAGCAGCTTCTGGGGTCACAATGAGCAGTTCTTC; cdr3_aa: CASSFWGHNEQFF
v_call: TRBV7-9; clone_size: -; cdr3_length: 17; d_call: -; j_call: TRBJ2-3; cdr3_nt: TGTGCCAGCAGCTCAGGGGACCGGACTTTAGTCACAGATACGCAGTATTTT; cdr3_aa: CASSSGDRTLVTDTQYF
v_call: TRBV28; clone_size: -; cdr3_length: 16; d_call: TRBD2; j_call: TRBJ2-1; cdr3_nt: TGTGCCAGCAGTTCCCGGATGAGCGGGAGGGTCTATGAGCAGTTCTTC; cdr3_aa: CASSSRMSGRVYEQFF
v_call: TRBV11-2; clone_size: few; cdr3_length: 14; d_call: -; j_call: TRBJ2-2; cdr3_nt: TGTGCCAGCAGCTTAGTTCCGGGAACCGGGGAGCTGTTTTTT; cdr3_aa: CASSLVPGTGELFF